Below, 9 T cell receptor beta chains from the same sample are listed, as sequenced in a study of blood T cell repertoires in COVID-19. Clones were sequenced by immunoSEQ multiplex PCR, and TCRdb holds only the in-frame ones, with some missing. The table has about 150,000 clones, roughly 90% seen once; the top ten hold 1.2%. Sample: PBMCs or T cells enriched from blood (not recorded which). The receptors originated from a woman aged 30 to 39 with acute COVID-19.

This clone appeared once. The chain recombines TRBV6-2 or TRBV6-3 with TRBJ1-1, with a weak D call TRBD1 (5 bases). With 5 bases removed from V and 4 bases from J, the gap between germline ends came to 11 bases. CDR3 length: 13 amino acids. From germline, CDR1 is MNHEY and CDR2 SVGEGT. The CDR3 DNA reads TGTGCCAGCAGTAACAGGAGGGGCACTGAAGCTTTCTTT. Translation: CASSNRRGTEAFF.

This clone was seen only once. The chain combines TRBV4-3 with TRBJ2-1; 8 bases align to TRBD2. The CDR3 is 18 residues long. Germline V gene data show CDR1 as LGHNA and CDR2 as YSLEER. J lost 2 bases, V lost 1 base, and 10 bases had no gene match. The CDR3 spells CASSQATMPGLAYNEQFF. The CDR3 nucleotides read TGCGCCAGCAGCCAAGCTACCATGCCGGGACTAGCCTACAATGAGCAGTTCTTC.

V usage is TRBV28 and J usage is TRBJ2-7, with D possibly matching TRBD2 (6 bases). Germline V lookup: CDR1 MDHEN, CDR2 SYDVKM. The V gene lost 1 base and the J gene lost 0 bases, with 7 bases spanning the gap. The CDR3 length is 14 residues. As DNA, the CDR3 is TGTGCCAGCAGTTTATTAGCGGTCTCCTACGAGCAGTACTTC. Protein sequence: CASSLLAVSYEQYF.

The chain links TRBV28 to TRBJ1-6, with D unclear. Per the germline V gene, CDR1 is MDHEN and CDR2 is SYDVKM. V gave up 4 bases and J gave up 5 bases, with 3 bases separating them. There are 12 residues in the CDR3. The CDR3 nucleotides are TGTGCCAGCAGTTCTCATAATTCACCCCTCCACTTT. It specifies CASSSHNSPLHF. The full variable domain, completed using reference TRBV28 and TRBJ1-6, is DVKVTQSSRYLVKRTGEKVFLECVQDMDHENMFWYRQDPGLGLRLIYFSYDVKMKEKGDIPEGYSVSREKKERFSLILESASTNQTSMYLCASSSHNSPLHFGNGTRLTVT.

The chain is built from TRBV5-4 and TRBJ1-5; no firm D call. The CDR3 loop spans 14 amino acids. Trimming removed 1 base at V and 3 bases at J, with 8 bases between. Germline V gene lookup returns CDR1 SGHNT and CDR2 YYREEE (reference sequence). In DNA, the CDR3 is TGTGCCAGCAGCTTGTCAGGTTACAATCAGCCCCAGCATTTT. Translated, it gives CASSLSGYNQPQHF.

The V call is TRBV28, the J call TRBJ1-1; 10 nucleotides match TRBD1. Germline V lookup: CDR1 MDHEN, CDR2 SYDVKM. V was pared by 5 bases and J by 5 bases, with 8 bases of the junction left unmatched. The CDR3 has 15 residues. The DNA for the CDR3 is TGTGCCAGCAGTGGCGCATGGGGACAGGGGACTGAAGCTTTCTTT. Translation: CASSGAWGQGTEAFF.

A few counts support this clone. V usage is TRBV5-4 and J usage is TRBJ2-6; D is possibly TRBD2 (6 bases). V dropped 4 bases and J dropped 0 bases, with 8 bases sitting between them. In germline, CDR1 is SGHNT, CDR2 YYREEE (reference sequence). The CDR3 is 15 residues long. The CDR3 nucleotides read TGTGCCAGCAGCCCCGGGGGCTCTGGGGCCAACGTCCTGACTTTC. It translates to CASSPGGSGANVLTF.

The CDR3 nucleotides read TGTGCCAGCAGCTCGATTCCGGGACAGGGTAGCAACTATGGCTACACCTTC. Its translation is CASSSIPGQGSNYGYTF. J is TRBJ1-2 and V is TRBV11-2; 9 nucleotides align to TRBD1. CDR1 and CDR2 from the germline V gene are SGHAT and FQNNGV. The ends lost 4 bases at V and 2 bases at J; junction bases unmatched: 11. This CDR3 is 17 amino acids long.

V usage is TRBV28 and J usage is TRBJ1-3; 9 positions match TRBD1. Trimming took 3 bases from V and 4 from J; bases not matched to a gene: 13. There are 18 residues in the CDR3. Germline V gene data show CDR1 as MDHEN and CDR2 as SYDVKM. The CDR3 nucleotides are TGTGCCAGCAGTTTCGGCGCCTGGACAGGGGTCTTCGGAAACACCATATATTTT. It is translated as CASSFGAWTGVFGNTIYF.